Shown below are 7 T cell receptor beta chains from a single sample sequenced in a study of T cell responses to AZD1222 COVID-19 vaccine. The data were produced by immunoSEQ multiplex PCR, yet TCRdb's version contains in-frame clones alone and is incomplete. The data contain 85,000 to 100,000 clones, around 90% of them singletons. The starting material was peripheral blood, obtained on day 0 of AZD1222 vaccination. The receptor source for this set is an adult in good health.

The chain is built from TRBV28 and TRBJ1-5; TRBD1 might be the D (6 bases). The CDR3 has 15 amino acids. Per germline, CDR1 MDHEN and CDR2 SYDVKM. V dropped 5 bases and J dropped 1 base, with 12 bases sitting between them. The CDR3 DNA sequence: TGTGCCAGCAGTACAGGGCAGGGCAGCAATCAGCCCCAGCATTTT. As protein: CASSTGQGSNQPQHF.

The rearrangement uses TRBV5-6 and TRBJ2-7, with unresolved D. Trimming took off 4 bases at V and 1 base at J, with 9 bases between the two ends. The germline CDR1 and CDR2 sequences are SGHDT and YYEEEE. This CDR3 has 13 amino acids. CDR3 sequence reads: CASSLVGSYEQYF. Written as DNA, the CDR3 is TGTGCCAGCAGCCTCGTTGGGTCCTACGAGCAGTACTTC.

V and J are TRBV6-5 and TRBJ2-2; unclear D gene. The V gene's germline CDR1 is MNHEY and CDR2 SVGAGI. This CDR3 contains 13 residues. Trimming left V 6 bases short and J 1 base short, with 6 bases between. The CDR3 DNA reads TGTGCCAGCAGACGACTGAACACCGGGGAGCTGTTTTTT. It is translated as CASRRLNTGELFF.

The chain links TRBV10-3 to TRBJ1-2; D is unclear. Trimming shortened V by 3 bases and J by 0 bases, and 8 bases separated the two germline ends. CDR1 and CDR2 from the germline V gene are ENHRY and SYGVKD. The length of the CDR3 is 14 residues. CDR3 sequence reads: CAISDTATNYGYTF. CDR3 coding DNA: TGTGCCATCAGTGACACCGCCACTAACTATGGCTACACCTTC.

J is TRBJ2-7 and V is TRBV19; D might be TRBD2 (5 bases). The CDR3 runs to 14 residues. Between the trimmed V and J ends, which lost 3 bases and 3 bases, there was a span of 12 bases. CDR1 and CDR2 from the germline V gene are LNHDA and SQIVND (reference sequence). DNA of the CDR3: TGTGCCAGTAGTATTCCGGGGATGGACTACGAGCAGTACTTC. It codes for CASSIPGMDYEQYF. Full variable domain (remainder filled in from reference TRBV19 and TRBJ2-7): DGGITQSPKYLFRKEGQNVTLSCEQNLNHDAMYWYRQDPGQGLRLIYYSQIVNDFQKGDIAEGYSVSREKKESFPLTVTSAQKNPTAFYLCASSIPGMDYEQYFGPGTRLTVT.

This chain connects TRBV21-1 to TRBJ1-2; whether TRBD1, the table's D call, matches the DNA was not checked. TRBV21-1 is flagged as a pseudogene. There are 15 residues in the CDR3. In DNA form, the CDR3 reads TGTGCCAGCAGCGCCGAGGACAGGGACTACTATGGCTACACCTTC. This codes for CASSAEDRDYYGYTF.

The chain uses TRBV27 and TRBJ2-2; tentatively, D is TRBD1 (6 bases). Trimming cost V 2 bases and J 1 base, with 8 bases left between them. The CDR3 contains 15 residues. Germline CDR1 reads MNHEY; CDR2 reads SMNVEV (reference sequence). Written as DNA, the CDR3 is TGTGCCAGCAGTTTACAGGGGAAGAACACCGGGGAGCTGTTTTTT. The encoded protein is CASSLQGKNTGELFF.